The T cell receptor beta chain under discussion was sequenced for a study of blood T cell repertoires in COVID-19. Study in general: Collection of acute and convalescent COVID-19 samples took place in the United States, Italy and Spain. T cells, B-cell-depleted T cells, or PBMCs provided the cDNA or gDNA that served as material.

Generated by immunoSEQ multiplex PCR, the TCRdb table keeps only in-frame clones and is missing some. The sample contains approximately 13,000 clones, approximately 90% of which appear only once. CDR1 SNHLY and CDR2 FYNNEI come from the germline V gene. CDR3 length: 14 residues. Trimming cost V 6 bases and J 5 bases; bases outside gene matches: 6. This TCR came from a human donor with active COVID-19. The donor label of this sample is uncertain. V usage is TRBV2 and J usage is TRBJ1-5, with TRBD1 identical over 8 bases. Sequencing was performed on peripheral blood. The CDR3 DNA sequence: TGTGCCAGCAGCGGACAGGGCTGGGATCAGCCCCAGCATTTT. It encodes CASSGQGWDQPQHF.